This paragraph reports one T cell receptor beta chain. The antigen is undetermined. The sample belongs to a study of cytomegalovirus exposure and HLA in healthy donors. Study conclusions and caveats: Data from an earlier analysis indicated that most TCR beta V segments were productive either about 87% or about 30% of the time. Indistinguishable V segments, including TRBV6-2 and TRBV6-3, were excluded. Later analysis suggested most CMV-associated TCR beta chains were HLA-restricted.

Vbeta (60) and Jbeta (13) primers were used in the PCR. The method was immunoSEQ multiplex PCR; TCRdb's version includes in-frame clones alone and lacks a portion of them. The sample has 100,000 to 150,000 clones; less than 80% are singletons. The CDR3 length is 14 residues. The J segment lost 3 bases and the V segment lost 4 bases, leaving 6 bases of the junction unmatched. CDR1 and CDR2 (germline): SGHNT, YYREEE (reference sequence). Specimen: PBMCs. The receptor was derived from a woman in her forties or fifties in good health and CMV-seronegative. The chain combines TRBV5-4 with TRBJ2-7, with 8 bases lining up with TRBD1. This CDR3 reads CASSAPGQVYEQYF. The CDR3 coding sequence is TGTGCCAGCAGCGCGCCGGGACAGGTCTACGAGCAGTACTTC.